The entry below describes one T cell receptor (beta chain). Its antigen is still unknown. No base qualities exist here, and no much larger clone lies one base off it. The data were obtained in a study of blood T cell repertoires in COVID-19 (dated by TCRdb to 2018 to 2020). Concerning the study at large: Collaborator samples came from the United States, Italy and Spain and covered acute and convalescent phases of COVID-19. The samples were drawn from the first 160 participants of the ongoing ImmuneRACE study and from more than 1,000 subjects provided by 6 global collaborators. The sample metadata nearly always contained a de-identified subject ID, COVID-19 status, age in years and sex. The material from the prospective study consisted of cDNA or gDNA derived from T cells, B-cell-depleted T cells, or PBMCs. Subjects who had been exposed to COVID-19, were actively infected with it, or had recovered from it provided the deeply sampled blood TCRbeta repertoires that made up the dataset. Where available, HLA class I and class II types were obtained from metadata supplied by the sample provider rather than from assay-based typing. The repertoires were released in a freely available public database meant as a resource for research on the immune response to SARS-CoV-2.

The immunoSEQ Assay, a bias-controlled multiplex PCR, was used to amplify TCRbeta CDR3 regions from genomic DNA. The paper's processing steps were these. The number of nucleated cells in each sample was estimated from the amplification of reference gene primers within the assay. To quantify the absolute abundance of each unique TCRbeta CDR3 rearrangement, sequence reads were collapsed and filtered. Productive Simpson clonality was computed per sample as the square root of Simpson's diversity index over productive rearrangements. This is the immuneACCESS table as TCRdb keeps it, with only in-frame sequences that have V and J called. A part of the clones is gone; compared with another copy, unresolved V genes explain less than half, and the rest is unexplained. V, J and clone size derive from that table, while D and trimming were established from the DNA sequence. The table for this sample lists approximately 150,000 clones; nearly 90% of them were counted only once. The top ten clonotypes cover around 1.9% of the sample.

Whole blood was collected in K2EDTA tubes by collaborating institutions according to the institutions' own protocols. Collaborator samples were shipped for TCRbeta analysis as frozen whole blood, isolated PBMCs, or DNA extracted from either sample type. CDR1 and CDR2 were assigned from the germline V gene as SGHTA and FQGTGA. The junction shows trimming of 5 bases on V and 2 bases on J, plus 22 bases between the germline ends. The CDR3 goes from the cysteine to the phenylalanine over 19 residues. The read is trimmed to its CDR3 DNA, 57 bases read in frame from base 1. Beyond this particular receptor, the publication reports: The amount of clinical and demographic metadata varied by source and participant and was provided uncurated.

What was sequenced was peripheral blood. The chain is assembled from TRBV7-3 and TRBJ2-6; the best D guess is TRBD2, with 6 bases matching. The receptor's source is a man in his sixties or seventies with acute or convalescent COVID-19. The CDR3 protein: CASSLGTASFSAGANVLTF. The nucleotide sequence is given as TGTGCCAGCAGCCTCGGGACTGCGAGTTTCTCAGCTGGGGCCAACGTCCTGACTTTC.